At least ten counts were recorded for the clone carrying this T cell receptor beta chain. Its specificity is unknown. The sample is drawn from a study of early T cells in non-severe SARS-CoV-2 infection. General study points: Private and CD4 specificities were missed by VDJdb matching, which favored anti-spike CD8 responses.

The CDR3 length is 14 residues. The V and J ends lost 6 bases and 4 bases respectively, with 16 bases between them. Germline V lookup: CDR1 DFQATT, CDR2 SNEGSKA (reference sequence). The TCR library protocol was used to attach unique molecular identifiers. These identifiers were attached to individual cDNA molecules. One entry per CDR3 protein results from TCRdb running MiXCR on the 5' RACE reads. In the table there are tens of thousands of distinct CDR3 sequences, less than 7% of which are singletons. V and J are TRBV20-1 and TRBJ1-5; D gene unclear. The sequence derives from an adult who was a healthcare worker with PCR-confirmed SARS-CoV-2 infection or an uninfected control (not recorded which). Sequencing used whole blood, obtained at baseline. The CDR3 region has the DNA TGCAGTGCCAGGACCGGGAGGGATAATCAGCCCCAGCATTTT. Its translation: CSARTGRDNQPQHF.